This passage covers 31 T cell receptor beta chains from one sample sequenced in a study of early T cells in non-severe SARS-CoV-2 infection (dated by TCRdb to the early 2020s). Library construction relied on 5' RACE. This sample was sequenced with a NextSeq 500. TCRdb handled the public reads itself, with Q25 trimming in fastp and clone calling in MiXCR, and kept productive beta chains. Each CDR3 protein appears once, grouped with its most common genes and DNA. The sample contains approximately 89,000 distinct CDR3 sequences, over 13% of them found a single time. The ten largest account for 3% of the sample. The sample consisted of whole blood. The receptors derive from an adult who was a healthcare worker with PCR-confirmed SARS-CoV-2 infection or an uninfected control (not recorded which).

In its sample, this clonotype was seen a few times. This chain links TRBV2 with TRBJ2-2; D may be TRBD1 (7 bases). The CDR3 length is 16 residues. The ends were cut back, 6 bases at V and 4 bases at J, with 18 bases in the middle. Germline V gene lookup returns CDR1 SNHLY and CDR2 FYNNEI. CDR3 loop: CASSQVPGGLTGELFF. CDR3 DNA sequence: TGTGCCAGCAGCCAAGTCCCAGGGGGGCTCACCGGGGAGCTGTTTTTT. Drawing the rest from reference TRBV2 and TRBJ2-2, the complete variable domain is EPEVTQTPSHQVTQMGQEVILRCVPISNHLYFYWYRQILGQKVEFLVSFYNNEISEKSEIFDDQFSVERPDGSNFTLKIRSTKLEDSAMYFCASSQVPGGLTGELFFGEGSRLTVL.

This clonotype was recorded a few times. The CDR3 reads CASSYNYEQYF. The DNA for the CDR3 is TGTGCCAGCAGCTACAACTACGAGCAGTACTTC. This chain connects TRBV7-9 to TRBJ2-7, with D unresolved. The CDR3 covers 11 residues. Between the trimmed V and J ends, which lost 4 bases and 3 bases, there was a span of 4 bases. Germline-derived CDR1 and CDR2 are SEHNR and FQNEAQ (reference sequence).

This clonotype was counted ten times or more. J is TRBJ2-7 and V is TRBV30; TRBD1 matches at 8 bases. V trimming: 5 bases; J trimming: 2 bases; junction bases outside the gene matches: 8. The CDR3 spans 14 residues. Germline CDR1 is GTSNPN and CDR2 is SVGIG (reference sequence). The CDR3 loop reads CAWAARQGPYEQYF. The CDR3 DNA sequence: TGTGCCTGGGCGGCGAGACAGGGGCCCTACGAGCAGTACTTC. Full variable domain (rest looked up from reference TRBV30 and TRBJ2-7): SQTIHQWPATLVQPVGSPLSLECTVEGTSNPNLYWYRQAAGRGLQLLFYSVGIGQISSEVPQNLSASRPQDRQFILSSKKLLLSDSGFYLCAWAARQGPYEQYFGPGTRLTVT.

This clonotype was observed a handful of times. This chain joins TRBV27 and TRBJ1-1, with D maybe TRBD1 (6 bases). Germline V lookup: CDR1 MNHEY, CDR2 SMNVEV (reference sequence). The CDR3 is 14 amino acids. The V end was cut by 6 bases, the J end by 4 bases, with 15 bases between. The CDR3 coding sequence is TGTGCCAGCAGCCAGGACAGCCTGGGCACTGAAGCTTTCTTT. It translates to CASSQDSLGTEAFF.

The V and J genes are TRBV19 and TRBJ2-3; D not certain. Trimming stripped 5 bases from V and 6 bases from J, with 15 bases between. From germline, CDR1 is LNHDA and CDR2 SQIVND (reference sequence). The CDR3 has 14 amino acids. The CDR3 DNA reads as TGTGCCAGTAGTTTCACCTCCGTTGGGGATACGCAGTATTTT. This encodes CASSFTSVGDTQYF.

Notes on this clonotype: At one end the junction does not follow the germline gene, possibly because of a read error. The chain employs TRBV27 and TRBJ1-3; no firm D call. There are 14 residues in the CDR3. Germline loops: CDR1 MNHEY, CDR2 SMNVEV (reference sequence). CDR3 in amino acids: CASSQSGSENTIYF. In DNA, the CDR3 is TGTGCCAGCAGTCAATCAGGCTCTGAAAACACCATATATTTT.

In this sample, this clonotype turned up many times. The chain employs TRBV20-1 and TRBJ2-7; 11 bases map to TRBD2. Looked up from germline, CDR1 is DFQATT and CDR2 is SNEGSKA (reference sequence). V dropped 6 bases and J dropped 6; count of bases not matched to a gene: 25. CDR3 length equals 19 residues. CDR3: CSARPPGLAERSRLGEQYF. DNA of the CDR3: TGCAGTGCAAGGCCCCCGGGACTAGCGGAAAGGAGTAGGTTAGGCGAGCAGTACTTC.

This clonotype came up a few times. V gene TRBV18 combines with J gene TRBJ2-2; no clear D. Germline-derived CDR1 and CDR2 are KGHSH and LQKENI. V lost 3 bases and J 2 bases, leaving 10 bases between the germline ends. The CDR3 covers 15 residues. The CDR3 DNA reads as TGTGCCAGCTCACCCGACCTCATAAACACCGGGGAGCTGTTTTTT. As protein: CASSPDLINTGELFF.

Ten or more counts support this clonotype. This chain's CDR3 is CASSSRRSYGYTF. The CDR3 DNA reads TGTGCCAGCAGTTCCCGACGAAGCTATGGCTACACCTTC. V is TRBV12-3 or TRBV12-4 and J is TRBJ1-2; D is uncertain. Trimming removed 4 bases at V and 4 bases at J, with 10 bases between. The CDR3 length is 13 residues.

In its sample, this clonotype was seen a few times. V gene TRBV20-1 combines with J gene TRBJ2-1; D is unclear. This CDR3 is built from 15 residues. V dropped 0 bases and J dropped 0 bases, with 9 bases sitting between them. CDR1 DFQATT and CDR2 SNEGSKA come from the germline V gene (reference sequence). CDR3 DNA: TGCAGTGCTAGAGACCCTCAGAGCTCCTACAATGAGCAGTTCTTC. Its translation: CSARDPQSSYNEQFF.

This clonotype was counted at least ten times. This chain links TRBV7-9 with TRBJ2-6, with D possibly TRBD1 on 5 matching bases. V lost 1 base and J 2 bases, leaving 12 bases between the germline ends. Germline V gene data show CDR1 as SEHNR and CDR2 as FQNEAQ (reference sequence). The CDR3 contains 17 residues. The CDR3 sequence is CASSLGTRSPGANVLTF. The CDR3 DNA reads TGTGCCAGCAGCTTAGGGACAAGAAGCCCTGGGGCCAACGTCCTGACTTTC.

This chain links TRBV12-3 or TRBV12-4 with TRBJ2-5; weak D call: TRBD1 (6 bases). Trimming removed 4 bases from V and 2 bases from J, with 20 bases in between. This CDR3 has 17 amino acids. The CDR3 here is CASSSKMGDNLQETQYF. For the CDR3, the DNA is TGTGCCAGCAGTTCTAAAATGGGGGACAACCTTCAAGAGACCCAGTACTTC.

A few counts support this clonotype. The rearrangement links TRBV6-1 to TRBJ2-1; TRBD2 aligns across 12 bases. V shed 5 bases and J 7 bases; nucleotides not matched to a gene: 15. The CDR3 is 18 amino acids. Germline lookup yields CDR1 MNHNS and CDR2 SASEGT. This CDR3 is CASSHWTSGKAGKNEQFF. DNA of the CDR3: TGTGCCAGCAGTCACTGGACTAGCGGGAAGGCGGGTAAGAATGAGCAGTTCTTC.

This sequence joins TRBV4-1 and TRBJ2-5; possible D gene TRBD1, 7 bases. The germline CDR1 and CDR2 sequences are MGHRA and YSYEKL. The CDR3 contains 16 residues. V was trimmed by 1 base and J by 4 bases, leaving 16 bases between them. The CDR3: CASSQGRRQGGETQYF. Written as DNA, the CDR3 is TGCGCCAGCAGCCAAGGGAGGAGACAGGGAGGAGAGACCCAGTACTTC.

Note on this clonotype: The conserved phenylalanine or tryptophan is not found at the CDR3 terminus, so this likely reflects a read error. It is unclear where the CDR3 begins or ends on the DNA, so no DNA is shown, and the CDR3 is as TCRdb lists it. The chain employs TRBV25-1 and TRBJ1-6; TRBD1 reflects the table's D call only, with no check against the DNA. The germline CDR1 and CDR2 sequences are MGHDK and SYGVNS. The CDR3 spans 10 amino acids, including both terminal residues. Here the CDR3 reads CASPTGHFSP.

The rearrangement joins TRBV3-1 to TRBJ2-5; D uncertain. The CDR3 has 16 residues. V lost 1 base and J lost 2, with 14 bases in between. The V gene's germline CDR1 is LGHDT and CDR2 YNNKEL (reference sequence). This CDR3 is CASSQGSGIEQETQYF. For the CDR3, the DNA is TGTGCCAGCAGCCAAGGATCCGGAATTGAACAAGAGACCCAGTACTTC.

This clonotype was seen a handful of times. This sequence joins TRBV29-1 and TRBJ1-1; TRBD1 might be the D (5 bases). The CDR3 consists of 13 residues. V was clipped by 3 bases and J by 4 bases, with 12 bases between them. Germline V gene sequence: CDR1 SQVTM, CDR2 ANQGSEA. The CDR3 DNA follows: TGCAGCGTTGACAGGGATGATGGCACTGAAGCTTTCTTT. Translated, it gives CSVDRDDGTEAFF.

This clonotype was recorded a few times. The chain is built from TRBV11-1 and TRBJ2-1, with D possibly TRBD1 on 5 matching bases. Germline lookup yields CDR1 SGHAT and CDR2 FQDESV (reference sequence). The CDR3 has 15 residues. V shed 5 bases and J shed 5 bases, with 16 bases lying between them. The CDR3 is CASSPRVDTHNEQFF. The CDR3 DNA is TGTGCCAGCAGCCCTCGGGTGGACACACACAATGAGCAGTTCTTC.

Many counts were recorded for this clonotype. CDR3 nucleotide sequence: TGCGCCAGCAGCCTCTCCCGGGAGGCCCCCTACGAGCAGTACTTC. Encoded protein: CASSLSREAPYEQYF. The chain joins TRBV4-1 to TRBJ2-7; TRBD2 aligns across 7 bases. The CDR3 spans 15 residues. In germline, CDR1 is MGHRA, CDR2 YSYEKL. Trimming removed 4 bases from V and 2 bases from J; junction bases left unmatched: 8.

This clonotype was picked up a small number of times. V gene TRBV18 combines with J gene TRBJ1-4; no definite D call. The CDR3 is 16 residues long. Trimming took off 3 bases at V and 5 bases at J, with 16 bases between the two ends. Germline lookup yields CDR1 KGHSH and CDR2 LQKENI. CDR3 loop: CASSPRHTSENEKLFF. The CDR3 DNA reads as TGTGCCAGCTCACCCAGACACACTTCGGAGAATGAAAAACTGTTTTTT.

The V call is TRBV5-1, the J call TRBJ1-6; no definite D call. Trimming shortened V by 0 bases and J by 4 bases, and 14 bases separated the two germline ends. This CDR3 contains 17 residues. CDR1 is SGHRS and CDR2 is YFSETQ in the germline V gene. CDR3 region: CASSLGLATIYNSPLHF. The DNA for the CDR3 is TGCGCCAGCAGCTTGGGTCTGGCTACTATATATAATTCACCCCTCCACTTT.

This clonotype was detected ten times or more. The chain has TRBV19 and TRBJ1-5; D perhaps matches TRBD1 (5 bases). CDR1 and CDR2 (germline): LNHDA, SQIVND (reference sequence). This CDR3 has 15 amino acids. Trimming pared 9 bases from V and 0 bases from J, leaving 15 bases between. The chain's CDR3 is CASSWDLYSNQPQHF. DNA of the CDR3: TGTGCCAGCTCCTGGGACCTTTATAGCAATCAGCCCCAGCATTTT.

Of note for this clonotype: This may arise from a read error, as a much more abundant clone is one base away. The rearrangement links TRBV11-2 to TRBJ2-7; TRBD2 is a possible D gene (6 bases). CDR3 length: 13 residues. Looked up from germline, CDR1 is SGHAT and CDR2 is FQNNGV. CDR3 amino acids: CASSSLEGYEQHF. The CDR3, as DNA: TGTGCCAGCAGCTCCTTGGAGGGTTACGAGCAGCACTTC.

The rearrangement uses TRBV11-2 and TRBJ2-1, with D maybe TRBD1 (6 bases). The CDR3 is 15 amino acids. Germline V gives CDR1 SGHAT, CDR2 FQNNGV. Trimming took 2 bases from V and 3 from J, leaving 11 bases between them. The CDR3 sequence: CASSLTGQIYNEQFF. The DNA for the CDR3 is TGTGCCAGCAGCTTAACTGGACAGATCTACAATGAGCAGTTCTTC.

J is TRBJ2-7 and V is TRBV20-1; D gene ambiguous. Looked up from germline, CDR1 is DFQATT and CDR2 is SNEGSKA (reference sequence). CDR3 size: 13 residues. V was shortened by 1 base and J by 2 bases, with 9 bases between the two germline ends. The CDR3 region has the DNA TGCAGTGCTAGAGCTCGGGTGACCTACGAGCAGTACTTC. Encoded protein: CSARARVTYEQYF.

The V call is TRBV7-8, the J call TRBJ2-5; D not resolved. From germline, CDR1 is SGHVS and CDR2 FQNEAQ. The CDR3 is 13 residues long. V was shortened by 1 base and J by 11 bases, with 14 bases between the two germline ends. The CDR3 reads CASSLDKNVKQYF. CDR3 DNA sequence: TGTGCCAGCAGCTTAGATAAAAATGTCAAACAGTACTTC.

The chain has TRBV5-1 and TRBJ2-1; 8 bases agree with TRBD1. J was trimmed by 5 bases and V by 4 bases; bases with no gene match: 5. Germline V gives CDR1 SGHRS, CDR2 YFSETQ. The CDR3 consists of 14 residues. The CDR3 sequence is CASSMGQADNEQFF. The CDR3 DNA follows: TGCGCCAGCAGCATGGGACAGGCCGACAATGAGCAGTTCTTC.

Concerning this clonotype itself: It may be a read error: a sequence one base away is much more abundant. The rearrangement joins TRBV12-3 or TRBV12-4 to TRBJ2-2; D may correspond to TRBD1 or TRBD2 (5 bases each). The CDR3 totals 15 residues. As DNA, the CDR3 is TGTGTCAGCAACCCTCGGGGCCAGAACACCGGGGAGCTGTTTTTT. Its protein is CVSNPRGQNTGELFF.

Only a few counts were recorded for this clonotype. J is TRBJ2-7 and V is TRBV20-1; no firm D call. V lost 3 bases, J lost 0 bases, and 6 bases lay in between. CDR3 length: 12 residues. Germline CDR1 and CDR2: DFQATT and SNEGSKA (reference sequence). CDR3 region: CSASSRSYEQYF. CDR3 DNA sequence: TGCAGTGCTAGCTCGCGCTCCTACGAGCAGTACTTC.

There are a few counts of this clonotype. The chain links TRBV20-1 to TRBJ2-7; 11 bases line up with TRBD2. The CDR3 consists of 15 residues. The germline gives CDR1 DFQATT, CDR2 SNEGSKA (reference sequence). The trim removed 5 bases at V and 1 base at J, leaving 7 bases unmatched. The CDR3 loop is CSASRLAGSSYEQYF. The CDR3 bases are TGCAGTGCTTCGAGACTAGCGGGGAGTTCCTACGAGCAGTACTTC.

This clonotype has only a few counts. This chain links TRBV4-1 with TRBJ2-2; D unresolved. V lost 0 bases and J lost 3, with 5 bases in between. CDR1 and CDR2 (germline): MGHRA, YSYEKL. This CDR3 spans 14 amino acids. CDR3 amino acids: CASSQDPDTGELFF. The CDR3 bases are TGCGCCAGCAGCCAAGACCCTGACACCGGGGAGCTGTTTTTT.